Each of the 13 T cell receptor beta chains below was sequenced from the same sample in a study of blood T cell repertoires in COVID-19. Some clones are missing from TCRdb's copy, which holds only in-frame ones; the method was immunoSEQ multiplex PCR. This sample has roughly 70,000 clones, with 88% found just once. The sample consisted of peripheral blood. The source is a woman aged 70-85 years with acute or convalescent COVID-19.

This rearrangement joins TRBV28 to TRBJ1-1; 8 bases are shared with TRBD1. Germline CDR1 is MDHEN and CDR2 is SYDVKM. J lost 6 bases, V lost 4 bases, and 10 bases had no gene match. CDR3 length: 15 amino acids. The CDR3 loop is CASSSQGAQSSEAFF. CDR3 in DNA: TGTGCCAGCAGTTCCCAGGGGGCGCAGTCCTCTGAAGCTTTCTTT.

The CDR3 nucleotides read TGTGCCCCGGGAGGGGGGCGCGGCACTGAAGCTTTCTTT. Protein product: CAPGGGRGTEAFF. The rearrangement links TRBV21-1 to TRBJ1-1. TRBV21-1 is noted as a pseudogene. This CDR3 is built from 13 residues.

This chain connects TRBV5-6 to TRBJ2-2; 11 nucleotides agree with TRBD2. V lost 5 bases and J lost 5; bases outside the gene matches: 8. Germline values: CDR1 SGHDT, CDR2 YYEEEE. This CDR3 has 16 amino acids. The CDR3 coding sequence is TGTGCCAGCAGTCGAGTTGGGACTAGCGGAACCGGGGAGCTGTTTTTT. This sequence encodes CASSRVGTSGTGELFF.

Comments on this clone: One end of the junction varies from germline; a read error may be responsible. The chain couples TRBV7-7 to TRBJ2-2, with no clear D. Germline values: CDR1 SSHAT, CDR2 FNYEAQ (reference sequence). This CDR3 has 13 amino acids. CDR3 residues: CASSPGPTGELFF. The CDR3 coding sequence is TGTGCTAGCAGCCCTGGCCCAACCGGGGAGCTGTTTTTT.

J is TRBJ2-1 and V is TRBV7-2, with D possibly being TRBD1 (6 bases). The CDR3 length is 14 residues. The germline CDR1 and CDR2 sequences are SGHTA and FQGNSA. V was clipped by 2 bases and J by 6 bases, with 11 bases between them. The CDR3 here is CASSLYREPNEQFF. CDR3 nucleotide sequence: TGTGCCAGCAGCTTATACAGGGAACCCAATGAGCAGTTCTTC.

This chain uses TRBV15 with TRBJ1-1; D remains ambiguous. V lost 1 base to trimming and J lost 0 bases, with 6 bases between them. Germline CDR1 reads LNHNV; CDR2 reads YYDKDF (reference sequence). The CDR3 runs 14 residues. This CDR3 is CATSRGSMNTEAFF. As DNA, the CDR3 is TGTGCCACCAGCAGAGGGAGTATGAACACTGAAGCTTTCTTT. The complete variable domain, with remaining parts taken from reference TRBV15 and TRBJ1-1, reads DAMVIQNPRYQVTQFGKPVTLSCSQTLNHNVMYWYQQKSSQAPKLLFHYYDKDFNNEADTPDNFQSRRPNTSFCFLDIRSPGLGDTAMYLCATSRGSMNTEAFFGQGTRLTVV.

J is TRBJ1-1 and V is TRBV18; tentatively, D is TRBD1 (6 bases). Germline loops: CDR1 KGHSH, CDR2 LQKENI. Trimming removed 0 bases at V and 0 bases at J, with 11 bases between. The CDR3 spans 16 residues. CDR3 DNA sequence: TGTGCCAGCTCACCACCGGGGGGGCTTATGAACACTGAAGCTTTCTTT. It specifies CASSPPGGLMNTEAFF.

The chain is built from TRBV7-3 and TRBJ2-6; possible D gene TRBD2, 6 bases. CDR1 is SGHTA, CDR2 FQGTGA, per germline. CDR3 length: 16 residues. Trimming took off 5 bases at V and 0 bases at J, with 11 bases between the two ends. CDR3 nucleotide sequence: TGTGCCAGCAGCGCCCCGGGGGTCTCTGGGGCCAACGTCCTGACTTTC. Protein: CASSAPGVSGANVLTF.

The chain joins TRBV6-6 to TRBJ2-3; 8 bases fit TRBD2. After removal of 6 bases from V and 5 bases from J, the junction contained 10 bases not matched to a gene. The CDR3 extends over 15 amino acids. Germline lookup yields CDR1 MNHNY and CDR2 SVGAGI (reference sequence). The CDR3: CASSPGAGARDTQYF. CDR3 sequence (DNA): TGTGCCAGCAGCCCCGGAGCGGGGGCCCGAGATACGCAGTATTTT.

The chain combines TRBV7-6 with TRBJ2-3, with D possibly TRBD1 on 6 matching bases. This CDR3 is 15 amino acids long. With 6 bases removed from V and 2 bases from J, the gap between germline ends came to 15 bases. The germline CDR1 and CDR2 sequences are SGHVS and FNYEAQ. The CDR3 sequence: CASSREPGHTDTQYF. The CDR3 region has the DNA TGTGCCAGCAGTCGTGAACCGGGACACACAGATACGCAGTATTTT.

The rearrangement uses TRBV18 and TRBJ1-3, with D maybe TRBD1 (6 bases). The CDR3 sequence is 15 residues long. V was shortened by 3 bases and J by 0 bases, with 9 bases between the two germline ends. Looked up from germline, CDR1 is KGHSH and CDR2 is LQKENI. Here the CDR3 reads CASSPDSFSGNTIYF. The CDR3 nucleotides are TGTGCCAGCTCACCGGACAGTTTCTCTGGAAACACCATATATTTT. Supplemented by reference TRBV18 and TRBJ1-3, the full variable domain reads NAGVMQNPRHLVRRRGQEARLRCSPMKGHSHVYWYRQLPEEGLKFMVYLQKENIIDESGMPKERFSAEFPKEGPSILRIQQVVRGDSAAYFCASSPDSFSGNTIYFGEGSWLTVV.

V and J are TRBV6-8 and TRBJ1-5, with TRBD1 identical over 8 bases. After removal of 7 bases from V and 10 bases from J, the junction contained 18 bases not matched to a gene. The CDR3 loop spans 16 amino acids. Germline V gives CDR1 MNHGY, CDR2 SAAAGT. CDR3: CASTGQGKRGRGPQHF. The DNA of the CDR3 is TGTGCCAGCACCGGACAGGGAAAGAGGGGACGTGGACCCCAGCATTTT.

The V gene is TRBV7-9, the J gene TRBJ2-1, with 7 bases that match TRBD2. The CDR3 has 16 amino acids. The V segment lost 6 bases and the J segment 0 bases; nucleotides outside the gene matches: 8. CDR1 SEHNR and CDR2 FQNEAQ come from the germline V gene (reference sequence). The CDR3 sequence: CASRSTSESSYNEQFF. The CDR3 DNA reads as TGTGCCAGCAGGTCCACTAGCGAGAGCTCCTACAATGAGCAGTTCTTC.